This T cell receptor beta chain was obtained from a study of beta chain features in type 1 diabetes. Expressed TCRB transcripts got sequenced, as all isolated RNA was reverse transcribed. TCRdb keeps only in-frame clones here, not all; method: immunoSEQ multiplex PCR. This sample has hundreds of thousands of clones, with over 12% found just once. One heparinised blood draw, averaging about 0.11 L, came from each donor. Researchers reported sorting CD4+ naive, central memory, regulatory and stem cell-like memory cells via CD45RO/CCR7/CD25/CD127/CD95/CD27. Sorted cells reached over 95% purity in every population. Regarding this clone: Antigen unknown.

CDR3 length equals 14 residues. V shed 6 bases and J 1 base; nucleotides not matched to a gene: 4. Germline values: CDR1 LNHDA, CDR2 SQIVND (reference sequence). General study points: Among patients with Type 1 diabetes, TCRB CDR3s were moderately but significantly shorter in every one of the four CD4+ subsets.

This clonotype was obtained from a man aged 18 to 30 with type 1 diabetes. Sequenced material: naive CD4+ T cells from blood. The chain links TRBV19 to TRBJ1-2; 8 nucleotides match TRBD1. CDR3 DNA: TGTGCCAGTAGCTGGGACAGGAATAACTATGGCTACACCTTC. It translates to CASSWDRNNYGYTF.